This TCR beta chain was observed in a study of OX40 agonist ivuxolimab in advanced cancers. Study-wide results and caveats: Certain nonresponders additionally had low normalized T-cell clonal expansion.

The germline gives CDR1 SNHLY, CDR2 FYNNEI. CDR3 length equals 14 residues. V was shortened by 7 bases and J by 0 bases, with 13 bases between the two germline ends. With respect to this clone: What it recognizes is unknown.

Assay used: immunoSEQ multiplex PCR; TCRdb lists only in-frame clones, some missing. In the table there are under 75,000 clones, about nine tenths of which are singletons. Sequencing used CD4+ or CD8+ T cells sorted from blood, obtained in a trial of the OX40 agonist ivuxolimab. The chain combines TRBV2 with TRBJ2-7, with D tentatively TRBD1 (6 bases). The sequence was obtained from an adult with an advanced solid tumor such as melanoma, head and neck, liver or kidney cancer. This chain's CDR3 is CASNRRDTSYEQYF. The CDR3 DNA sequence: TGTGCCAGCAACCGCCGGGACACCTCCTACGAGCAGTACTTC.